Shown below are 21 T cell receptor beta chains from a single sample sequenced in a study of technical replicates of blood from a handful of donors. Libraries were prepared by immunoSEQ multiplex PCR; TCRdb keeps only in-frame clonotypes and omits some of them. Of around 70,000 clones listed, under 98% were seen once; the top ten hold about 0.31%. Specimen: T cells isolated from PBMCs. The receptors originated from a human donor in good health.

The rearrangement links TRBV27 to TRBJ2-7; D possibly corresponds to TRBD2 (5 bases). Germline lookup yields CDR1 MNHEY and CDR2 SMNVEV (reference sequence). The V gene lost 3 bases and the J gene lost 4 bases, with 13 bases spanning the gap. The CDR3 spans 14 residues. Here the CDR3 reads CASSFGGAQYEQYF. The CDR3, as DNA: TGTGCCAGCAGTTTCGGAGGAGCTCAGTACGAGCAGTACTTC.

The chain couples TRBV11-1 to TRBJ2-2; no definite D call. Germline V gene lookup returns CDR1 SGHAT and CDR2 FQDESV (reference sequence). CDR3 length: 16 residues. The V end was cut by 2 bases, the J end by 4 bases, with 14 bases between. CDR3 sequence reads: CASSLMPALSTGELFF. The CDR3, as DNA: TGTGCCAGCAGCTTAATGCCTGCTTTGAGCACCGGGGAGCTGTTTTTT.

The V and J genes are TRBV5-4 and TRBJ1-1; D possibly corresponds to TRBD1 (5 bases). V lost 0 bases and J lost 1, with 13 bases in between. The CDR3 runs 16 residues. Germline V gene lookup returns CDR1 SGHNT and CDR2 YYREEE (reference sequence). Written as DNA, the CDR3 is TGTGCCAGCAGCTTGGTGGTCCAGGGATGGAACACTGAAGCTTTCTTT. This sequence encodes CASSLVVQGWNTEAFF.

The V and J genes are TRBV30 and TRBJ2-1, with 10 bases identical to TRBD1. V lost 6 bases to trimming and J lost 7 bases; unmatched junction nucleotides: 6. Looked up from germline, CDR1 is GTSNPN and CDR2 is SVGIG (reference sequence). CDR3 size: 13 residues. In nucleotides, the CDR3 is TGTGCCTGTACTCCGGGACAGGGGAATGAGCAGTTCTTC. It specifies CACTPGQGNEQFF.

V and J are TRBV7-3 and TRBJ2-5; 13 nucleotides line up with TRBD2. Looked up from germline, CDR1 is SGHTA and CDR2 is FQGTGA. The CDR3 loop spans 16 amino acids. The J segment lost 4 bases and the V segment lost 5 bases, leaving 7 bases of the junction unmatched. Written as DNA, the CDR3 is TGTGCCAGCAGCCCTCGGACTAGCGGGAGAGTAGAGACCCAGTACTTC. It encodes CASSPRTSGRVETQYF.

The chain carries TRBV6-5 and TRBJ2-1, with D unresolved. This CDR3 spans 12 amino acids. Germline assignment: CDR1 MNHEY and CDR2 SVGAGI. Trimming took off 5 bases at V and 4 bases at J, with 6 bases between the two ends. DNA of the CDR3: TGTGCCAGCAGTCCAGGATACAATGAGCAGTTCTTC. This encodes CASSPGYNEQFF.

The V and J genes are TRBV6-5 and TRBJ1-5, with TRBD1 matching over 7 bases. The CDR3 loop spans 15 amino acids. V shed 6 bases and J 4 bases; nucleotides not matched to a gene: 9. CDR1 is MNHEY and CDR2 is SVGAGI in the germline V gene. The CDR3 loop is CASRPTGVGNQPQHF. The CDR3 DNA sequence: TGTGCCAGCAGGCCCACAGGGGTAGGGAATCAGCCCCAGCATTTT.

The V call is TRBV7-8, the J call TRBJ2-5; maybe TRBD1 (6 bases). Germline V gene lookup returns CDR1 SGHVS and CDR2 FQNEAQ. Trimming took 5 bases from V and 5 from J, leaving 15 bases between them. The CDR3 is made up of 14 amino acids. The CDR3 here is CASSPQGLGETQYF. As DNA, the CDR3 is TGTGCCAGCAGCCCCCAGGGGTTAGGGGAGACCCAGTACTTC.

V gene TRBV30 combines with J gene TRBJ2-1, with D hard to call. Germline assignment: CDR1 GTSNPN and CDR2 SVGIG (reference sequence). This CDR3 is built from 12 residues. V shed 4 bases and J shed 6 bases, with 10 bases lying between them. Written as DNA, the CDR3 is TGTGCCTGGACGCCAAACTCCAATGAGCAGTTCTTC. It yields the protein CAWTPNSNEQFF.

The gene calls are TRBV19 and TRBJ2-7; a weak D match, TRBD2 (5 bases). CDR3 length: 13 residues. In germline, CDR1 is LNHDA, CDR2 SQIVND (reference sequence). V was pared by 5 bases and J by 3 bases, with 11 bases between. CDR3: CASSYGSDYEQYF. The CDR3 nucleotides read TGTGCCAGTAGTTATGGGAGCGACTACGAGCAGTACTTC.

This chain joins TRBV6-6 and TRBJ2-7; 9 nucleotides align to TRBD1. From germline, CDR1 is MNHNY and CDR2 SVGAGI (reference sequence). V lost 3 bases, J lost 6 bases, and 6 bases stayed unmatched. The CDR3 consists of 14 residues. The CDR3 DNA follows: TGTGCCAGCAGTTATACAGGGGGCATCGGCGAGCAGTACTTC. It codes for CASSYTGGIGEQYF.

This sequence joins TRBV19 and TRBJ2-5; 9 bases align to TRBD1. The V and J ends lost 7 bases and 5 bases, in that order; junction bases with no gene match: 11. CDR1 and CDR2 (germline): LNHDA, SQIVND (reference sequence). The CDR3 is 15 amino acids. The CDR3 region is CASKPGQGKGETQYF. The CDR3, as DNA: TGTGCCAGTAAACCGGGACAGGGAAAAGGGGAGACCCAGTACTTC.

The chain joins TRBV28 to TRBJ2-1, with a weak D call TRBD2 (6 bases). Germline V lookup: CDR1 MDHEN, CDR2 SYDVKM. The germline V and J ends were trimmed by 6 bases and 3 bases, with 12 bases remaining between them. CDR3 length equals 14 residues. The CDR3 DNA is TGTGCCAGCAGCCTCGGGGGTCTCTACAATGAGCAGTTCTTC. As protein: CASSLGGLYNEQFF.

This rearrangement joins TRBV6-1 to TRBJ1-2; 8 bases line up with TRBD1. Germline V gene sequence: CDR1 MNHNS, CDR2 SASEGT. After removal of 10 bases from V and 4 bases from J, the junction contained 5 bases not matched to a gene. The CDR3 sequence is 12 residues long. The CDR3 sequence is CATRQGIYGYTF. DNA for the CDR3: TGTGCCACCCGACAGGGGATCTATGGCTACACCTTC.

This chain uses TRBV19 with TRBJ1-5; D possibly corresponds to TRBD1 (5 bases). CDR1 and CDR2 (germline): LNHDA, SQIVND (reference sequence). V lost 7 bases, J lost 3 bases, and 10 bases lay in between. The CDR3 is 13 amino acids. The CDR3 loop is CASNRQNNQPQHF. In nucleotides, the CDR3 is TGTGCCAGTAATAGACAGAACAATCAGCCCCAGCATTTT.

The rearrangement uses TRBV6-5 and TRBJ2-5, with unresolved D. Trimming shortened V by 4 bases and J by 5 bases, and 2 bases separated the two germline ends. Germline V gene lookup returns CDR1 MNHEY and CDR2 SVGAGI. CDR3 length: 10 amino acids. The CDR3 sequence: CASSSETQYF. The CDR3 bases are TGTGCCAGCAGTTCGGAGACCCAGTACTTC.

The CDR3 sequence: CASRSLTEEAFF. The CDR3 nucleotides are TGTGCCAGCAGATCCCTTACAGAGGAAGCTTTCTTT. The chain combines TRBV6-5 with TRBJ1-1, with no clear D. Deletions cut 6 bases from V and 8 bases from J, with 13 bases between. Germline CDR1 and CDR2: MNHEY and SVGAGI. CDR3 size: 12 residues.

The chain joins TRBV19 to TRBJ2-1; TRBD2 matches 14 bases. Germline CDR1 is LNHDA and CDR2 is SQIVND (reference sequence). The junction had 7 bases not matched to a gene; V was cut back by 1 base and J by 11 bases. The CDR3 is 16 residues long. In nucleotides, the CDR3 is TGTGCCAGTAGTATAGGGAGACTAGCGGGAGGGCCACAGCAGTTCTTC. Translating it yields CASSIGRLAGGPQQFF.

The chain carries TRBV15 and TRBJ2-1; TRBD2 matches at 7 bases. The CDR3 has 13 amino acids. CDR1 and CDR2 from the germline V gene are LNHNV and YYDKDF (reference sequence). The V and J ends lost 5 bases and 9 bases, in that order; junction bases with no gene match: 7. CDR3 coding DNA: TGTGCCACCAGCTTGCGGGAGCAGAGTGAGCAGTTCTTC. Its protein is CATSLREQSEQFF.

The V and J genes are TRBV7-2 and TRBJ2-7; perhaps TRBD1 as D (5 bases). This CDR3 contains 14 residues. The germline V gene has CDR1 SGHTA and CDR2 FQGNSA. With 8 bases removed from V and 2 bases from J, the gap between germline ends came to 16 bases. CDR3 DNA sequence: TGTGCCAGCCTCCCCGTGGACACTCCCTACGAGCAGTACTTC. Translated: CASLPVDTPYEQYF.

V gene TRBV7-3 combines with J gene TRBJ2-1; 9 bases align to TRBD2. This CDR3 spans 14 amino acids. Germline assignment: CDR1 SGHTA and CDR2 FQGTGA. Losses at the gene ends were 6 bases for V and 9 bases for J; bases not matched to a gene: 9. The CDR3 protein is CASSNIAGVSEQFF. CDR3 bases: TGTGCCAGCAGTAATATAGCGGGAGTCAGTGAGCAGTTCTTC.